This entry is about one T cell receptor (beta chain). This clonotype was picked up many times. It lacks a known antigen. Base qualities are not recorded, but no much larger clone differs from it by a single base. These data belong to a study of CD8+CD57+ T cells in acquired aplastic anemia (dated by TCRdb to the late 2010s). Context from the whole study: Extracted DNA from sorted CD4+ and CD8+ cells averaged approximately 3 ug, ranging from roughly 0.17 to 30 ug. A CD8+CD57+ expansion meant a frequency higher than the mean frequency seen in healthy subjects.

Expansion of CD8+CD57+ cells had been shown by flow cytometry in the patients chosen for sequencing. All patients had severe acquired aplastic anemia diagnosed by International Study of Aplastic Anemia and Agranulocytosis and Camitta criteria. Patients had received no therapy at the time of blood sampling. TCR repertoires of sorted CD4+ and CD8+ blood T cells from severe aplastic anemia patients and healthy subjects were deep-sequenced in the study. In the USA, patient enrollment took place under clinicaltrials.gov protocols 00001620, 01623167, 00001397, 00071045, 00081523 and 00961064. Ficoll-Paque density gradient centrifugation was used to isolate peripheral blood mononuclear cells. Before DNA extraction, CD4+ and CD8+ T cells were sorted with FACS or magnetic beads. The V and J ends are trimmed by 3 bases and 1 base, leaving 13 bases between them. The CDR3 starts with the cysteine, ends with the phenylalanine, and has 16 residues. The DNA shown is the 48-base CDR3, in frame from base 1.

The paper as a whole reports these results and caveats: Patients and healthy controls showed no significant difference in CD8+ Simpson's diversity (P=0.060). Around 30 CD8+ CDR3 sequences were found to be shared between patients and controls, but these sequences appeared to be highly expressed in patients and within the immunodominant clones of the patients.

Profiling of TCR beta VDJ combinations and CDR3 sequences used genomic DNA as the template. An Illumina HiSeq 2000 was used for TCR repertoire sequencing. For the original study's pipeline: TRBV/TRBJ rearrangement plots, CDR3 size and DJ length profiles, and Simpson's diversity index were used to assess repertoires. Whichever DNA sequence was most abundant in the deep sequencing data was defined as the immunodominant clone. CDR3 amino acid sequences were checked for sharing across subjects and were also compared against the VDJdb database and published repertoires. TCRdb handled the public reads itself, with Q25 trimming in fastp and clone calling in MiXCR, and kept productive beta chains. Here each entry gathers all rows of one CDR3 protein and keeps the most common genes and DNA. None of the V and J calls come from the authors' own analysis; TCRdb made them. Within this sample are under 200,000 distinct CDR3 sequences, with roughly half of them counted one time only. Of the sample, 3.2% is held by the ten largest clones.

This receptor chain uses TRBV12-3 or TRBV12-4 and TRBJ1-5; tentative D gene TRBD1, with 6 bases matching. Sequenced sample: sorted CD4+, CD8+, or CD8+CD57+ T cells (not recorded which) from PBMCs. This TCR derives from a human donor with aplastic anemia. The CDR3: CASSFSPGQSNQPQHF. The DNA sequence follows: TGTGCCAGCAGTTTTTCGCCCGGACAGAGCAATCAGCCCCAGCATTTT.